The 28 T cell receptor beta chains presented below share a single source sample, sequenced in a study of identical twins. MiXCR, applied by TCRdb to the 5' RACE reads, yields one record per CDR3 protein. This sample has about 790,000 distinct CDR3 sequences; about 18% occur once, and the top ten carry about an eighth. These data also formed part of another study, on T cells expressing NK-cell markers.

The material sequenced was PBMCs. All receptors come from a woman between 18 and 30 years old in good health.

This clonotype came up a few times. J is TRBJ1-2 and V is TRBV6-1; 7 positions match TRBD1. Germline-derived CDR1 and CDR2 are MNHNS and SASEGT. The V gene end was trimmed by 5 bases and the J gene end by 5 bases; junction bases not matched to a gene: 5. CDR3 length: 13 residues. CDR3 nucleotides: TGTGCCAGCAGTCGACAGGGACTTTATGGCTACACCTTC. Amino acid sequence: CASSRQGLYGYTF.

The CDR3 loop is CASSIFHEQYF. The CDR3 nucleotides are TGTGCCAGCAGTATATTCCACGAGCAGTACTTC. The chain has TRBV12-3 or TRBV12-4 and TRBJ2-7; D remains unclear. CDR3 length equals 11 residues. V dropped 5 bases and J dropped 5 bases, with 7 bases sitting between them.

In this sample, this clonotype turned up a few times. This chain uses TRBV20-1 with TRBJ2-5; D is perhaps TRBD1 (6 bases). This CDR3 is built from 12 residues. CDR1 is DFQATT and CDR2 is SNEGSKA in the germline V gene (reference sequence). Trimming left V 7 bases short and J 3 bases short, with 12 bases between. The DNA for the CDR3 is TGCAGTGGCGGACAGATTAAAGAGACCCAGTACTTC. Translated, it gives CSGGQIKETQYF.

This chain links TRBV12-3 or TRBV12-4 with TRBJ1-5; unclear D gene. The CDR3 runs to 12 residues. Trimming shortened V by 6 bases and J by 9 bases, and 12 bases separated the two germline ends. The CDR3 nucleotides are TGTGCCAGCAGCCCCTCCCCAGGGCCCCAGCATTTT. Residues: CASSPSPGPQHF.

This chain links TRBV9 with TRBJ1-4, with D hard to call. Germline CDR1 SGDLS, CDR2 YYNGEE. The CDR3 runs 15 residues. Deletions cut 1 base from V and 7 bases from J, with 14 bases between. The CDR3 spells CASSVRLGPAEKLFF. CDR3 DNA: TGTGCCAGCAGCGTAAGGTTAGGACCCGCTGAAAAACTGTTTTTT.

This CDR3 reads CAISEDPGRNNYGYTF. The CDR3 coding sequence is TGTGCCATCAGTGAGGATCCAGGGAGGAATAACTATGGCTACACCTTC. The chain uses TRBV10-3 and TRBJ1-2, with TRBD1 as a possible D gene (5 bases). The CDR3 runs 16 residues. Trimming left V 2 bases short and J 1 base short, with 14 bases between. Per the germline V gene, CDR1 is ENHRY and CDR2 is SYGVKD.

CDR3 protein: CASSLFATQYF. The CDR3 coding sequence is TGTGCCAGCAGCTTGTTTGCTACGCAGTATTTT. This chain links TRBV7-9 with TRBJ2-3, with no clear D. The CDR3 sequence is 11 residues long. Trimming removed 3 bases at V and 8 bases at J, with 6 bases between. CDR1 is SEHNR and CDR2 is FQNEAQ in the germline V gene (reference sequence).

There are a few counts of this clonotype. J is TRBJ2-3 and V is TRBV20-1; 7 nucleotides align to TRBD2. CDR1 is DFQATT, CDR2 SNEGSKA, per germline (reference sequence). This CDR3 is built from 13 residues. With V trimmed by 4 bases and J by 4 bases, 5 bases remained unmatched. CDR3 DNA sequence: TGCAGTGCTAACCGGGACTACTCAGATACGCAGTATTTT. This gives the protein CSANRDYSDTQYF.

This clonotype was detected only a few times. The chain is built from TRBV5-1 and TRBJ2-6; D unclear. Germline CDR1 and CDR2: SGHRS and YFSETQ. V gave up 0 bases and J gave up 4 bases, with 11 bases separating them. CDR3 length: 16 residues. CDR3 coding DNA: TGCGCCAGCAGCTTGGGAATAATCAGGGGGGCCAACGTCCTGACTTTC. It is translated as CASSLGIIRGANVLTF.

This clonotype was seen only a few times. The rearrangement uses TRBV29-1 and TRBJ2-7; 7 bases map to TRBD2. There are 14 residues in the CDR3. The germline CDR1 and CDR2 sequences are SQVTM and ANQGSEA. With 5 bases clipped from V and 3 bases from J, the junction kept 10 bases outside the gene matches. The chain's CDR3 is CSVSGAGSDYEQYF. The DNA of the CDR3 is TGCAGCGTTAGTGGAGCGGGGTCTGACTACGAGCAGTACTTC.

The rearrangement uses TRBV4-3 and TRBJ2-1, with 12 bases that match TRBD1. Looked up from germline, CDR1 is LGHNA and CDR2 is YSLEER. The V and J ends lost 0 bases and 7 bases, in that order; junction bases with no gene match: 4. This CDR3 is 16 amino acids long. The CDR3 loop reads CASSQEWDRGRNEQFF. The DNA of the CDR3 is TGCGCCAGCAGCCAAGAATGGGACAGGGGGCGAAATGAGCAGTTCTTC.

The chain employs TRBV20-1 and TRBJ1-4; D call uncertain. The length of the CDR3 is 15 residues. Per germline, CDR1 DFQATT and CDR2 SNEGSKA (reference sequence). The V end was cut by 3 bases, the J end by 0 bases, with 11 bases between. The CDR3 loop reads CSARPMRATNEKLFF. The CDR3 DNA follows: TGCAGTGCTAGGCCTATGAGGGCAACTAATGAAAAACTGTTTTTT.

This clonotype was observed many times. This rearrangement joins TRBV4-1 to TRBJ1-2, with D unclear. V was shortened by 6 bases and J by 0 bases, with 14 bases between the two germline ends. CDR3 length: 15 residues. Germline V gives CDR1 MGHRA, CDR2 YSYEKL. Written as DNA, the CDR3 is TGCGCCAGCAGTTCTCAAACGGGAGCTAACTATGGCTACACCTTC. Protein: CASSSQTGANYGYTF.

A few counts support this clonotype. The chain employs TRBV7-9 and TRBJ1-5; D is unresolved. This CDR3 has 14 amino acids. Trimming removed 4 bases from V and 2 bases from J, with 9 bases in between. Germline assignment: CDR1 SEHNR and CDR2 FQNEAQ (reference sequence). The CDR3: CASSSEAGNQPQHF. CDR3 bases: TGTGCCAGCAGCTCCGAGGCGGGCAATCAGCCCCAGCATTTT.

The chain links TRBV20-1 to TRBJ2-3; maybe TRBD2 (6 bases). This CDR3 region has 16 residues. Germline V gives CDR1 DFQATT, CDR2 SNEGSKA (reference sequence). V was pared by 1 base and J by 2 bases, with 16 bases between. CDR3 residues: CSARAPPSENTDTQYF. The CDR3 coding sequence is TGCAGTGCTAGAGCCCCCCCTAGCGAGAACACAGATACGCAGTATTTT.

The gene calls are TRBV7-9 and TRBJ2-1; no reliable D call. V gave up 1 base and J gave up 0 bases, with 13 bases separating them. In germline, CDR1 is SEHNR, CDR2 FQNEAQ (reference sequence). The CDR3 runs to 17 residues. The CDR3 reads CASSLVAVTSSYNEQFF. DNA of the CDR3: TGTGCCAGCAGCTTAGTGGCGGTCACGAGCTCCTACAATGAGCAGTTCTTC.

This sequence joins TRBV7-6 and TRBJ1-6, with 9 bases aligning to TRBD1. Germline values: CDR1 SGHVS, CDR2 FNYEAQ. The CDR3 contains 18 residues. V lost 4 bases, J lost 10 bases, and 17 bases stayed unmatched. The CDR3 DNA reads TGTGCCAGCAGCTCCACCCCAATGGAGACAGGGGGAAGGTCACCCCTCCACTTT. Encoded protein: CASSSTPMETGGRSPLHF.

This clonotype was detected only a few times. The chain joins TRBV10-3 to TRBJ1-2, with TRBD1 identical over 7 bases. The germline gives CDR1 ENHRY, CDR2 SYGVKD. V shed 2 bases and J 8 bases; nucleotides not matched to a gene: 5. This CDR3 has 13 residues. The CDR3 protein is CAISEDRVSGYTF. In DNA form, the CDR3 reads TGTGCCATCAGTGAGGACAGGGTTAGCGGCTACACCTTC.

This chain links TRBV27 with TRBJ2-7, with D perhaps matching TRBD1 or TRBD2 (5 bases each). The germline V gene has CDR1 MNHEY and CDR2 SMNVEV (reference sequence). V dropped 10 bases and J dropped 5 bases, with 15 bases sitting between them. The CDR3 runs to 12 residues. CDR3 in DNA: TGTGCCACCGGGGCTCCGAGCCACGAGCAGTACTTC. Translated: CATGAPSHEQYF.

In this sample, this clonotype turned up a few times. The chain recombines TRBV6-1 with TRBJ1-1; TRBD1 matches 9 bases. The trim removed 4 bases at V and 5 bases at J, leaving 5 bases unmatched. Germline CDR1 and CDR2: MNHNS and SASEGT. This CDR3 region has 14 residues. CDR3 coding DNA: TGTGCCAGCAGTGCCGGACAGGGGTGGACTGAAGCTTTCTTT. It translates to CASSAGQGWTEAFF.

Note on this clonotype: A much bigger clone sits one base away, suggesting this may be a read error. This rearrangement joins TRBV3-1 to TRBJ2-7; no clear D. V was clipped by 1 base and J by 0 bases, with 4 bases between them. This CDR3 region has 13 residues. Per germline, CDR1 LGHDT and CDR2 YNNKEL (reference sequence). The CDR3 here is CASSQAVSYEQYF. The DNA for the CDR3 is TGTGCCAGCAGCCAAGCGGTCTCCTACGAGCAGTACTTC.

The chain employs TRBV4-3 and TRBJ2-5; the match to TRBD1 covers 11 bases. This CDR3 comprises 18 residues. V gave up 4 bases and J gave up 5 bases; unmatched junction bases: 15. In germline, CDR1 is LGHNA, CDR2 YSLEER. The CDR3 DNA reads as TGCGCCAGCAGCCCAACTATAATTACGGACAGGGGGCAGGAGACCCAGTACTTC. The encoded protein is CASSPTIITDRGQETQYF.

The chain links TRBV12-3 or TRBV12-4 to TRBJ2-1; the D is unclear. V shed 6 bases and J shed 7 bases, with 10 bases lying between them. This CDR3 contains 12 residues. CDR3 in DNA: TGTGCCAGCAGGGGTAGCAGGAATGAGCAGTTCTTC. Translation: CASRGSRNEQFF.

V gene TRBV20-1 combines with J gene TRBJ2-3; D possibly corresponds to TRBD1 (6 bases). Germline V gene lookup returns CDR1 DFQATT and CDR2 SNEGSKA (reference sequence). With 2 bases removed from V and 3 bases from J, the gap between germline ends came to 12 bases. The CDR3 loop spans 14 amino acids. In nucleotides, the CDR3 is TGCAGTGCTAGAACAGGGCGGTTGACAGATACGCAGTATTTT. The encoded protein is CSARTGRLTDTQYF.

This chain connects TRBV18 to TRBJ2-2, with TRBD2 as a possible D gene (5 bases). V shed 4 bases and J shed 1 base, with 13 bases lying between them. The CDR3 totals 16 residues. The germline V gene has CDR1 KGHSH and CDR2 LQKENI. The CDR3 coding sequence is TGTGCCAGCTCACGAAAAAGGGAGCGGAACACCGGGGAGCTGTTTTTT. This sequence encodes CASSRKRERNTGELFF. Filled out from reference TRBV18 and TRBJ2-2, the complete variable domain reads NAGVMQNPRHLVRRRGQEARLRCSPMKGHSHVYWYRQLPEEGLKFMVYLQKENIIDESGMPKERFSAEFPKEGPSILRIQQVVRGDSAAYFCASSRKRERNTGELFFGEGSRLTVL.

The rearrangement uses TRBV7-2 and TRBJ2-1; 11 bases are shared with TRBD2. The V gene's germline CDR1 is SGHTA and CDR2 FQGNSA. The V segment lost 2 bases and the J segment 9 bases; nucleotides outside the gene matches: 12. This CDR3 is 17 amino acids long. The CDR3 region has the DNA TGTGCCAGCAGCTTAAAGTGGTCTAGCGGGAGGATGGGTGAGCAGTTCTTC. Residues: CASSLKWSSGRMGEQFF. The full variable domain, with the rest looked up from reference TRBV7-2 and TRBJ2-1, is GAGVSQSPSNKVTEKGKDVELRCDPISGHTALYWYRQSLGQGLEFLIYFQGNSAPDKSGLPSDRFSAERTGGSVSTLTIQRTQQEDSAVYLCASSLKWSSGRMGEQFFGPGTRLTVL.

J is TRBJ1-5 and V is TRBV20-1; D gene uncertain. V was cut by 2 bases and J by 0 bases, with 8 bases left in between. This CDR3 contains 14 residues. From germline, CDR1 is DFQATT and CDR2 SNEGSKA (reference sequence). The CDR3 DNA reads TGCAGTGCTAGAAGGACTAATAGCAATCAGCCCCAGCATTTT. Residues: CSARRTNSNQPQHF.

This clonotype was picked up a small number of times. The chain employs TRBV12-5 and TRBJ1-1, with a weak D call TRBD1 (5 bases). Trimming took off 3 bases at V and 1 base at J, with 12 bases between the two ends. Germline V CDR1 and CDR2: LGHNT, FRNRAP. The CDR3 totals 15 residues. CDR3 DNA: TGTGCTAGTGGTTTCGGGGCAGTGTCGAACACTGAAGCTTTCTTT. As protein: CASGFGAVSNTEAFF.